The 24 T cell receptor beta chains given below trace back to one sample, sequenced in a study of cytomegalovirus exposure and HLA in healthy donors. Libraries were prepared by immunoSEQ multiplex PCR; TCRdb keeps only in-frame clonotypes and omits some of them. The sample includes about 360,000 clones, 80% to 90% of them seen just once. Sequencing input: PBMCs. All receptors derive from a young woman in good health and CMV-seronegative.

Here the CDR3 DNA reads TGTGCCAGTAGTATCGTCCCCACAGGAGGAAACACCATATATTTT. Its translation: CASSIVPTGGNTIYF. The V and J genes are TRBV19 and TRBJ1-3; possible D gene TRBD1, 5 bases. V dropped 3 bases and J dropped 4 bases, with 13 bases sitting between them. CDR1 and CDR2 from the germline V gene are LNHDA and SQIVND (reference sequence). CDR3 size: 15 residues.

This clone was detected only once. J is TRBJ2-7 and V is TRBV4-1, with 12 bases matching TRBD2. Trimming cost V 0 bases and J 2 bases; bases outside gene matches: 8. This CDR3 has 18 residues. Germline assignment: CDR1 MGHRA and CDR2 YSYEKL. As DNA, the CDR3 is TGCGCCAGCAGCCAAGATTTCCTAGCGGGAGGGTCCACCTACGAGCAGTACTTC. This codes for CASSQDFLAGGSTYEQYF.

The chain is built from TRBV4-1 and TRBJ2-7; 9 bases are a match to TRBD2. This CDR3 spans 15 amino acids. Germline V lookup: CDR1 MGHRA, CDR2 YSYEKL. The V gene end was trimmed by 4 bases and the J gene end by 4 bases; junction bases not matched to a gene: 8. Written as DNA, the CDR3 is TGCGCCAGCAGCCTCGCGGGGGGGAGCGTATACGAGCAGTACTTC. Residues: CASSLAGGSVYEQYF.

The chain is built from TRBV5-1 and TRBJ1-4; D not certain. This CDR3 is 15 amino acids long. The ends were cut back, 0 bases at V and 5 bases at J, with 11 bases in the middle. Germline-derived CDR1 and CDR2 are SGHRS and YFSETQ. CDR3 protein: CASSLVGDQNEKLFF. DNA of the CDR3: TGCGCCAGCAGCTTGGTCGGGGATCAGAATGAAAAACTGTTTTTT.

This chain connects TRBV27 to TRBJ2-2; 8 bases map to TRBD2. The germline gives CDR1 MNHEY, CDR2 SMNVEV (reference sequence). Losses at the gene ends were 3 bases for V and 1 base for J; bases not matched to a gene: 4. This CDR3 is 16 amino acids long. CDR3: CASSFLAGGNTGELFF. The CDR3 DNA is TGTGCCAGCAGTTTCCTTGCGGGAGGGAACACCGGGGAGCTGTTTTTT.

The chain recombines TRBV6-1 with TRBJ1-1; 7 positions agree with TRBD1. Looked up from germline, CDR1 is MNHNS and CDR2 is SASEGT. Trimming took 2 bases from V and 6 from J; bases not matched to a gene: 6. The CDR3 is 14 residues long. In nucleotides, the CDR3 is TGTGCCAGCAGTGAAAAAGGGGGCCTGGCTGAAGCTTTCTTT. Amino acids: CASSEKGGLAEAFF.

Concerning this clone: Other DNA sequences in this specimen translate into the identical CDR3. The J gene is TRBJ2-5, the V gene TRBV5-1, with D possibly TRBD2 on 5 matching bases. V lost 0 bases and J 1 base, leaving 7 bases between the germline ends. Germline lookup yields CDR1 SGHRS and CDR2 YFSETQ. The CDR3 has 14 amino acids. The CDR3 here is CASSLGGSQETQYF. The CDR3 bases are TGCGCCAGCAGCTTGGGAGGGTCCCAAGAGACCCAGTACTTC.

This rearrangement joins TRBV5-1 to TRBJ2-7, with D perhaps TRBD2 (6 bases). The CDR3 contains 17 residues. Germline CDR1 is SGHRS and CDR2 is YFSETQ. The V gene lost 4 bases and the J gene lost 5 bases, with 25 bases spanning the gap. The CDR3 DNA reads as TGCGCCAGCAGCCCAACCCCGACTAGTTCTAGTGGTAACGAGCAGTACTTC. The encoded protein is CASSPTPTSSSGNEQYF.

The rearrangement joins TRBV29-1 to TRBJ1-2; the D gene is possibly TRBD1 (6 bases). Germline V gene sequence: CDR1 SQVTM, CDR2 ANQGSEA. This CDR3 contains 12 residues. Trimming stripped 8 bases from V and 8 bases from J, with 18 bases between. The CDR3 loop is CSSRGGLGGYTF. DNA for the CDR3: TGCAGCTCCCGGGGGGGGCTAGGAGGCTACACCTTC.

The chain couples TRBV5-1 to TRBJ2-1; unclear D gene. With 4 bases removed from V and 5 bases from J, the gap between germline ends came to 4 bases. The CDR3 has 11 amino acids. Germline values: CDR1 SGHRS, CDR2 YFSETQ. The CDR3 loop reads CASSPHNEQFF. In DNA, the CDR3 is TGCGCCAGCAGCCCTCACAATGAGCAGTTCTTC.

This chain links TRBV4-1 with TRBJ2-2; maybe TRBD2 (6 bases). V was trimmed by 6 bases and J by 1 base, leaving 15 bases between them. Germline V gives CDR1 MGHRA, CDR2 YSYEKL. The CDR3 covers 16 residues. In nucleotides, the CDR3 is TGCGCCAGCAGTCCCCGGGGGTATGGGAACACCGGGGAGCTGTTTTTT. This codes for CASSPRGYGNTGELFF.

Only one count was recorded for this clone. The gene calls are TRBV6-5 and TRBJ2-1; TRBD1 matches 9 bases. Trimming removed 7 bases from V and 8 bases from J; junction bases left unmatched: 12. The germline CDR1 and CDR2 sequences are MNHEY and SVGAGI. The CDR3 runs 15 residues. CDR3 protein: CASTSDRGFLDEQFF. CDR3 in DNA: TGTGCCAGCACCTCTGACAGGGGGTTTCTCGATGAGCAGTTCTTC.

CDR3 in amino acids: CASSILTGTGLYEQYF. In DNA, the CDR3 is TGTGCCAGCAGCATCTTGACCGGGACAGGGCTGTACGAGCAGTACTTC. V gene TRBV11-2 combines with J gene TRBJ2-7, with TRBD1 matching over 9 bases. Trimming cost V 5 bases and J 4 bases; bases outside gene matches: 12. This CDR3 region has 16 residues. Germline V gene sequence: CDR1 SGHAT, CDR2 FQNNGV.

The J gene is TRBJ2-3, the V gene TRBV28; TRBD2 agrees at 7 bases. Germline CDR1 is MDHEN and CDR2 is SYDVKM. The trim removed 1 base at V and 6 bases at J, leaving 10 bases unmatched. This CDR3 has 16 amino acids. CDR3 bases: TGTGCCAGCAGTTTATTGACTAGCCGAGGCCTGGATACGCAGTATTTT. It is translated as CASSLLTSRGLDTQYF.

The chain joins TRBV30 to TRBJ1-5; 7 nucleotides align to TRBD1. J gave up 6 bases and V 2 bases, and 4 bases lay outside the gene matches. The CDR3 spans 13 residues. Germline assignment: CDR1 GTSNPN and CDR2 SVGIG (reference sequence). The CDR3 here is CAWSKGAGQPQHF. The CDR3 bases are TGTGCCTGGAGTAAGGGGGCAGGTCAGCCCCAGCATTTT. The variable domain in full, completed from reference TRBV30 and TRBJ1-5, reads SQTIHQWPATLVQPVGSPLSLECTVEGTSNPNLYWYRQAAGRGLQLLFYSVGIGQISSEVPQNLSASRPQDRQFILSSKKLLLSDSGFYLCAWSKGAGQPQHFGDGTRLSIL.

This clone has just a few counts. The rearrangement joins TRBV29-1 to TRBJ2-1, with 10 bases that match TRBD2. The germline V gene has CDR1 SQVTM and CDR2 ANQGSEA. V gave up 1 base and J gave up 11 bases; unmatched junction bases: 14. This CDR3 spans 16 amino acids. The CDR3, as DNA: TGCAGCGTTGAAGCAATGGGCGAAGCGGGGGGGCGTAAGCAGTTCTTC. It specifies CSVEAMGEAGGRKQFF.

The CDR3 nucleotides are TGTGCCAGCAGTCTATTGGACAGCGCCTATGGCTACACCTTC. Protein: CASSLLDSAYGYTF. The chain uses TRBV6-1 and TRBJ1-2, with D tentatively TRBD1 (6 bases). The CDR3 covers 14 residues. Trimming shortened V by 5 bases and J by 4 bases, and 14 bases separated the two germline ends. Looked up from germline, CDR1 is MNHNS and CDR2 is SASEGT.

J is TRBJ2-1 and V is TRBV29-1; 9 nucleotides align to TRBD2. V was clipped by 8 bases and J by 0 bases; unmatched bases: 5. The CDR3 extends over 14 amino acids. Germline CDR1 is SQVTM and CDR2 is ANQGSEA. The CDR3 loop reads CSFISGSSYNEQFF. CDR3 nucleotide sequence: TGCAGCTTTATTAGCGGGAGCTCCTACAATGAGCAGTTCTTC.

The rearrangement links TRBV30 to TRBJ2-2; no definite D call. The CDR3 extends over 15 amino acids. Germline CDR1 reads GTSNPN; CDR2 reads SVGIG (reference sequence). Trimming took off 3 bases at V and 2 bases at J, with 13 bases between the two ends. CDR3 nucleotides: TGTGCCTGGAGGGCGACTTCGGTAAACACCGGGGAGCTGTTTTTT. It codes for CAWRATSVNTGELFF. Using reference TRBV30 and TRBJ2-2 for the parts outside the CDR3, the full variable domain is SQTIHQWPATLVQPVGSPLSLECTVEGTSNPNLYWYRQAAGRGLQLLFYSVGIGQISSEVPQNLSASRPQDRQFILSSKKLLLSDSGFYLCAWRATSVNTGELFFGEGSRLTVL.

The CDR3 DNA sequence: TGTGCCAGCAGTTACAAGGTGGACGAGACAGGGGGTACGCAGTATTTT. Its protein product is CASSYKVDETGGTQYF. This chain links TRBV6-6 with TRBJ2-3; 9 bases align to TRBD1. The trim removed 2 bases at V and 8 bases at J, leaving 11 bases unmatched. The CDR3 is made up of 16 amino acids. CDR1 is MNHNY and CDR2 is SVGAGI in the germline V gene (reference sequence).

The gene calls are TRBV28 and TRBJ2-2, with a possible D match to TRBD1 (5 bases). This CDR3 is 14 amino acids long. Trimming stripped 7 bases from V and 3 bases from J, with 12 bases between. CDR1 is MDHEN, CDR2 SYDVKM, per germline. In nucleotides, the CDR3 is TGTGCCAGCACATGGGGCGGAGACACCGGGGAGCTGTTTTTT. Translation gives CASTWGGDTGELFF. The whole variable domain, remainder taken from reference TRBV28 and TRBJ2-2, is DVKVTQSSRYLVKRTGEKVFLECVQDMDHENMFWYRQDPGLGLRLIYFSYDVKMKEKGDIPEGYSVSREKKERFSLILESASTNQTSMYLCASTWGGDTGELFFGEGSRLTVL.

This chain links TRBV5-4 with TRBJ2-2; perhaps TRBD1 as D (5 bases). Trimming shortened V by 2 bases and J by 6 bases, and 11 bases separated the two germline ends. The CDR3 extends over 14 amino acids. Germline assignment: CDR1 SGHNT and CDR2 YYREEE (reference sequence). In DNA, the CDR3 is TGTGCCAGCAGCTTAGGGGTTCGCGCCGGGGAGCTGTTTTTT. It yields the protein CASSLGVRAGELFF.

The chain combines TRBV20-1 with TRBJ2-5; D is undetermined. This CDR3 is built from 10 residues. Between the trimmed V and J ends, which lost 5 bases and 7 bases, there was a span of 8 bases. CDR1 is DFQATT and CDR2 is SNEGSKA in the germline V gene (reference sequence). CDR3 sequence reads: CSAQAGTQYF. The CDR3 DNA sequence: TGCAGTGCTCAGGCAGGGACCCAGTACTTC.

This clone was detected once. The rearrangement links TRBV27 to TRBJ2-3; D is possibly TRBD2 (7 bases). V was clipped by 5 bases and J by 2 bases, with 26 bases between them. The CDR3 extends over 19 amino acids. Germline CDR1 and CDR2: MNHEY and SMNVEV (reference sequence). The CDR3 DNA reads TGTGCCAGCAGTGGAACGGGGCCGGGGGGCCTAGCAACCACAGATACGCAGTATTTT. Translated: CASSGTGPGGLATTDTQYF.